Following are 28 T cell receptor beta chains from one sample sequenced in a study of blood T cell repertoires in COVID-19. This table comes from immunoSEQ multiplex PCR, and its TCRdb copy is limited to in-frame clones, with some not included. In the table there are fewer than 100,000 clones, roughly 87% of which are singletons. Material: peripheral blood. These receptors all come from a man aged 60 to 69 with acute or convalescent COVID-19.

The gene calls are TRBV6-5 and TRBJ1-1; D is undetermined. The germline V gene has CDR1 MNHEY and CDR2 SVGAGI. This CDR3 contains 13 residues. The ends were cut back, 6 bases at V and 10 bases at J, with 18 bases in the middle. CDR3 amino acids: CASRAPGGPRAFF. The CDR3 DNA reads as TGTGCCAGCAGGGCCCCCGGAGGGCCCAGAGCTTTCTTT.

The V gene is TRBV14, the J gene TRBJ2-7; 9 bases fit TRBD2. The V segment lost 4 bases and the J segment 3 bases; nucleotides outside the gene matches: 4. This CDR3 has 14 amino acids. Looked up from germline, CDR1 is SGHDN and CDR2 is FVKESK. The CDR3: CASSRAGGGYEQYF. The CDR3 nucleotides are TGTGCCAGCAGCCGAGCGGGAGGAGGCTACGAGCAGTACTTC.

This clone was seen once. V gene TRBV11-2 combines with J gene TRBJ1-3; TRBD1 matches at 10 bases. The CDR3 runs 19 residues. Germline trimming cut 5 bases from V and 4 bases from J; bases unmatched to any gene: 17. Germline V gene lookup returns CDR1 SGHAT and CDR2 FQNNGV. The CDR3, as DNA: TGTGCCAGCAGCCTCTTCGGGACAGGGGCTAACTACCCAGGAAACACCATATATTTT. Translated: CASSLFGTGANYPGNTIYF.

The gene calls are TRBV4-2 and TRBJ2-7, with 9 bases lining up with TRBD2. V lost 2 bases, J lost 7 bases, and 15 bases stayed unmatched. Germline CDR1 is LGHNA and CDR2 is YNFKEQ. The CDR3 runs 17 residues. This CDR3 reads CASSQQIRGGDGWEQYF. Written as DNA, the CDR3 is TGTGCCAGCAGCCAACAGATTCGCGGGGGGGACGGATGGGAGCAGTACTTC.

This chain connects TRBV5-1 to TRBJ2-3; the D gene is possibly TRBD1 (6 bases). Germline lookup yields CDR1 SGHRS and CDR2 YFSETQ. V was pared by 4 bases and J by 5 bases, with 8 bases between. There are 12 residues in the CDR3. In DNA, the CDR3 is TGCGCCAGCAGCCCAGGGGTAGATACGCAGTATTTT. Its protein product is CASSPGVDTQYF.

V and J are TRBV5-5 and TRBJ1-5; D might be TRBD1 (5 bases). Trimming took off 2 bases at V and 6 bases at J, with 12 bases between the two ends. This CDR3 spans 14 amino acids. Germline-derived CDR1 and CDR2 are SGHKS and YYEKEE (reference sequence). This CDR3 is CASSFEAGPQPQHF. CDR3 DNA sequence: TGTGCCAGCAGCTTCGAGGCAGGGCCTCAGCCCCAGCATTTT. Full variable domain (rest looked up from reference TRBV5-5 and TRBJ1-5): DAGVTQSPTHLIKTRGQQVTLRCSPISGHKSVSWYQQVLGQGPQFIFQYYEKEERGRGNFPDRFSARQFPNYSSELNVNALLLGDSALYLCASSFEAGPQPQHFGDGTRLSIL.

CDR3 nucleotide sequence: TGTGCCAGCAGCTTAGGGGATCCGACAGGAGCCTACGAGCAGTACTTC. It yields the protein CASSLGDPTGAYEQYF. The chain employs TRBV7-2 and TRBJ2-7, with D maybe TRBD1 (6 bases). The CDR3 totals 16 residues. The germline V gene encodes CDR1 SGHTA and CDR2 FQGNSA. V lost 1 base and J 2 bases, leaving 15 bases between the germline ends.

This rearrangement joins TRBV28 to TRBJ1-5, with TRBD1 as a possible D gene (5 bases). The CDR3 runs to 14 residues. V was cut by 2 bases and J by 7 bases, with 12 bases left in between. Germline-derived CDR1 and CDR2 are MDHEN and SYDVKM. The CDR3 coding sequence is TGTGCCAGCAGTTTAAGGGGATCTGGGCAGCCCCAGCATTTT. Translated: CASSLRGSGQPQHF.

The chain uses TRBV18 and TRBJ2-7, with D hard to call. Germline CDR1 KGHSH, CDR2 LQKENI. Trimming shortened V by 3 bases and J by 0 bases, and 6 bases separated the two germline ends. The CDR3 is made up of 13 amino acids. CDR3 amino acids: CASSPSRSYEQYF. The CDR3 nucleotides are TGTGCCAGCTCACCGAGCCGCTCCTACGAGCAGTACTTC.

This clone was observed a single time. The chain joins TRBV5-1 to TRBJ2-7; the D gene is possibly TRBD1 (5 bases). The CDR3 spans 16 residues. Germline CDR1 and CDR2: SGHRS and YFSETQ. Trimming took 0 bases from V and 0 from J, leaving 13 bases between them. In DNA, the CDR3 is TGCGCCAGCAGCTTGGGTAGGACAATGAGCTCCTACGAGCAGTACTTC. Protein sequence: CASSLGRTMSSYEQYF.

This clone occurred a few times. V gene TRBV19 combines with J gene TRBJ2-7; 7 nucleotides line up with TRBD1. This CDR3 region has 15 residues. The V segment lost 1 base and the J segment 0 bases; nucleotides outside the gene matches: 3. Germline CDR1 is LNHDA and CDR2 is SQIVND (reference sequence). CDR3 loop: CASSIAGTASYEQYF. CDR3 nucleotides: TGTGCCAGTAGTATAGCTGGGACAGCCTCCTACGAGCAGTACTTC.

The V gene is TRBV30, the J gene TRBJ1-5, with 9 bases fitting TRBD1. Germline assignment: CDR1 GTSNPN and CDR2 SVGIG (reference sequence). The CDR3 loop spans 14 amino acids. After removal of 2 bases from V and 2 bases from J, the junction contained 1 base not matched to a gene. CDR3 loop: CAWSRDRGNQPQHF. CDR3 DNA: TGTGCCTGGAGTCGGGACAGGGGCAATCAGCCCCAGCATTTT.

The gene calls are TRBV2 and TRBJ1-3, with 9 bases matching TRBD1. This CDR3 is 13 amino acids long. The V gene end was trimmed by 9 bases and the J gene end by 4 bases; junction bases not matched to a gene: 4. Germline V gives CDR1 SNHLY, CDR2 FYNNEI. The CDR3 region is CARHRGQGNTIYF. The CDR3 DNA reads TGTGCCAGACACAGGGGGCAGGGAAACACCATATATTTT.

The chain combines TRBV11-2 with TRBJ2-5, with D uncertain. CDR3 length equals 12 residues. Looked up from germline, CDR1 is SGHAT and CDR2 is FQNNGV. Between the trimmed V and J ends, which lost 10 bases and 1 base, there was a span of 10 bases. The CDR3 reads CAITPFQETQYF. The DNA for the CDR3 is TGTGCCATAACACCTTTCCAAGAGACCCAGTACTTC.

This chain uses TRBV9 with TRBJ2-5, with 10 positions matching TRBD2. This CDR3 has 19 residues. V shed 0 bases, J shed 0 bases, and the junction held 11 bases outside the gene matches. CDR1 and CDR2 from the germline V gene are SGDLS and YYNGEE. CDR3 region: CASSVVRGAGGRNQETQYF. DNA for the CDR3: TGTGCCAGCAGCGTAGTGCGGGGAGCGGGGGGGAGGAACCAAGAGACCCAGTACTTC.

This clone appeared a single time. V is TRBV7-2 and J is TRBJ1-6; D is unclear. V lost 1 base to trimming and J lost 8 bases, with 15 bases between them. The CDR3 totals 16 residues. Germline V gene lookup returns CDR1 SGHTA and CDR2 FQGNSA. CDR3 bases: TGTGCCAGCAGCTTAGGGGGAGCCCGGAGGGATTCACCCCTCCACTTT. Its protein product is CASSLGGARRDSPLHF.

CDR3 nucleotides: TGTGCCAGTAGTATAGATCTCAGGGGGCAGGATGAAAAACTGTTTTTT. This encodes CASSIDLRGQDEKLFF. V gene TRBV19 combines with J gene TRBJ1-4, with 8 bases identical to TRBD1. Germline V lookup: CDR1 LNHDA, CDR2 SQIVND (reference sequence). V was pared by 0 bases and J by 6 bases, with 6 bases of the junction left unmatched. CDR3 size: 16 residues. The entire variable domain, with the rest obtained from reference TRBV19 and TRBJ1-4, is as follows: DGGITQSPKYLFRKEGQNVTLSCEQNLNHDAMYWYRQDPGQGLRLIYYSQIVNDFQKGDIAEGYSVSREKKESFPLTVTSAQKNPTAFYLCASSIDLRGQDEKLFFGSGTQLSVL.

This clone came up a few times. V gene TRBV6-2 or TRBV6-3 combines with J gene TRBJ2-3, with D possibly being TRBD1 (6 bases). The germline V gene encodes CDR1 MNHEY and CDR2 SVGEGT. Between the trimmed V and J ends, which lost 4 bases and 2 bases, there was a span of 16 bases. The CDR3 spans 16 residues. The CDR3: CASSSRGTVPTDTQYF. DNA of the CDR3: TGTGCCAGCAGTTCCAGGGGCACCGTCCCCACAGATACGCAGTATTTT.

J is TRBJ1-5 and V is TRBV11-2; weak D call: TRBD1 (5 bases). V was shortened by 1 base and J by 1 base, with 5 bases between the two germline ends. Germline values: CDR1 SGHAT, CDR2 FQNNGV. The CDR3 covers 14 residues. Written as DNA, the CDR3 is TGTGCCAGCAGCTTAGGACAGAGCAATCAGCCCCAGCATTTT. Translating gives CASSLGQSNQPQHF.

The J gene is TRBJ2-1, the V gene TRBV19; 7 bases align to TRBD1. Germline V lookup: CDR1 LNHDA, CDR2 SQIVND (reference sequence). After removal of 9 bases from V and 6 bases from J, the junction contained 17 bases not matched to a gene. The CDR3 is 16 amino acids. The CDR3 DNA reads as TGTGCCAGCACTATGATGACGGCAGGGGGTTTCAATGAGCAGTTCTTC. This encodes CASTMMTAGGFNEQFF.

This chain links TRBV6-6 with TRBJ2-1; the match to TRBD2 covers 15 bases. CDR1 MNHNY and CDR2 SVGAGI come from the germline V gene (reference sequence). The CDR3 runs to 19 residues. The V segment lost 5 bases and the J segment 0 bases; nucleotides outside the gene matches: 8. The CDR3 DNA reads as TGTGCCAGCAGTCCCGGACTAGCGGGAGGGCCGAGCTCCTACAATGAGCAGTTCTTC. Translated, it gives CASSPGLAGGPSSYNEQFF.

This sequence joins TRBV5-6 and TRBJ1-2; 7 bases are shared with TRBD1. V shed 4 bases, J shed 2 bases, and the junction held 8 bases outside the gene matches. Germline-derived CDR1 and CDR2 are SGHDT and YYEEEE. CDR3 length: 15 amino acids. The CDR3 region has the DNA TGTGCCAGCAGCAACACCCGGGACAGCAACTATGGCTACACCTTC. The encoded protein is CASSNTRDSNYGYTF.

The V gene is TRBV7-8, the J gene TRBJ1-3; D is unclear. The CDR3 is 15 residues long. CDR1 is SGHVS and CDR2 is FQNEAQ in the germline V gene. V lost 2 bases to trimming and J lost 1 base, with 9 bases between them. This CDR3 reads CASSLTGRSGNTIYF. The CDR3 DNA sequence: TGTGCCAGCAGCTTAACGGGGAGGTCTGGAAACACCATATATTTT.

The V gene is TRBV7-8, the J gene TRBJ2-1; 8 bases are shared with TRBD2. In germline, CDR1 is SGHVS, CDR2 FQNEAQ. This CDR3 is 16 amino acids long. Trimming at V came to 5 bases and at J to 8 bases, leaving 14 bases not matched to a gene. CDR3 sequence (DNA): TGTGCCAGCAGCGTAAAGGGGCGGTCGACTAGCGATGAGCAGTTCTTC. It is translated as CASSVKGRSTSDEQFF.

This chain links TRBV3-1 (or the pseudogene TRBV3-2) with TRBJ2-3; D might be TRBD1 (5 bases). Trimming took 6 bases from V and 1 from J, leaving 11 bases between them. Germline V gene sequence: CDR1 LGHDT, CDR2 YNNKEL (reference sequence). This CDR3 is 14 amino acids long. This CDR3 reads CASRSPGRTDTQYF. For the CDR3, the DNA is TGTGCCAGCAGGTCACCAGGGCGCACAGATACGCAGTATTTT.

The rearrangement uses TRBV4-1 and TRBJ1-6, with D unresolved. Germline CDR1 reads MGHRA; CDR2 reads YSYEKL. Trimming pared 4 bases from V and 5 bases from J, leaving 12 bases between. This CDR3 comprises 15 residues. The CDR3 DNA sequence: TGCGCCAGCAGCCCCGACCGGGTCGATAATTCACCCCTCCACTTT. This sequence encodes CASSPDRVDNSPLHF.

The CDR3 spells CSASLQGISYEQYF. The CDR3 nucleotides are TGCAGTGCTAGTTTACAGGGGATAAGTTACGAGCAGTACTTC. The J gene is TRBJ2-7, the V gene TRBV20-1, with TRBD1 matching 7 bases. V shed 3 bases, J shed 4 bases, and the junction held 9 bases outside the gene matches. Germline CDR1 reads DFQATT; CDR2 reads SNEGSKA (reference sequence). This CDR3 has 14 amino acids.

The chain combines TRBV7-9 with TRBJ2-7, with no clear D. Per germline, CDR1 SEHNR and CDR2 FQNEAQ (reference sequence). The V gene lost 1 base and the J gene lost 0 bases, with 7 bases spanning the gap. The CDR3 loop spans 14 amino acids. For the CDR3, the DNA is TGTGCCAGCAGCTTAGATCTGAGCTCCTACGAGCAGTACTTC. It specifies CASSLDLSSYEQYF. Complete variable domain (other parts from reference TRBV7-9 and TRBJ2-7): DTGVSQNPRHKITKRGQNVTFRCDPISEHNRLYWYRQTLGQGPEFLTYFQNEAQLEKSRLLSDRFSAERPKGSFSTLEIQRTEQGDSAMYLCASSLDLSSYEQYFGPGTRLTVT.